This entry lists 18 T cell receptor beta chains sequenced from one sample in a study of human T cells and chemical hapten exposure. Each CDR3 protein is one row after TCRdb ran MiXCR on the RACE reads. The sample lists roughly 140,000 distinct CDR3 sequences, 12% occurring once. Time point described: patch test 2, 6 weeks after DPC sensitization. Treatment noted: therapeutic diphenylcyclopropenone sensitization with weekly scalp DPC. This material consisted of whole blood, taken in connection with sensitization to the hapten diphenylcyclopropenone (DPC). All receptors derive from a woman aged 45-65 years with alopecia areata. Some clones in this sample may be carry-over from other donors' samples.

This clonotype was detected only a few times. The chain combines TRBV5-4 with TRBJ2-1; D perhaps matches TRBD2 (5 bases). The CDR3 is 14 amino acids. Deletions cut 1 base from V and 6 bases from J, with 11 bases between. Germline CDR1 is SGHNT and CDR2 is YYREEE (reference sequence). CDR3 coding DNA: TGTGCCAGCAGCTTGTATCCGGGAACCAATGAGCAGTTCTTC. It is translated as CASSLYPGTNEQFF.

This clonotype appeared a few times. This rearrangement joins TRBV20-1 to TRBJ2-3, with D unresolved. Trimming removed 5 bases at V and 2 bases at J, with 8 bases between. The CDR3 has 12 amino acids. Germline V CDR1 and CDR2: DFQATT, SNEGSKA (reference sequence). In DNA, the CDR3 is TGCAGTGCTTCCCCGGCCACAGATACGCAGTATTTT. Translation: CSASPATDTQYF.

This clonotype was counted only a few times. The DNA for the CDR3 is TGTGCCAGCAGCGAAACAGGGGGCTCTAGCACAGATACGCAGTATTTT. Residues: CASSETGGSSTDTQYF. This chain connects TRBV9 to TRBJ2-3; 9 nucleotides line up with TRBD1. The CDR3 is 16 amino acids. Trimming removed 3 bases from V and 0 bases from J; junction bases left unmatched: 5. CDR1 SGDLS and CDR2 YYNGEE come from the germline V gene.

This rearrangement joins TRBV11-3 to TRBJ2-5; D call uncertain. Germline V gene data show CDR1 as SGHNT and CDR2 as YENEEA. CDR3 length: 12 residues. Trimming took 4 bases from V and 5 from J, leaving 8 bases between them. CDR3 loop: CASSSLGETQYF. For the CDR3, the DNA is TGTGCCAGCAGCTCGCTCGGGGAGACCCAGTACTTC.

This clonotype was counted many times. The chain has TRBV5-6 and TRBJ2-5, with TRBD1 matching over 7 bases. The CDR3 is 15 amino acids. The V gene end was trimmed by 3 bases and the J gene end by 0 bases; junction bases not matched to a gene: 5. Germline V gives CDR1 SGHDT, CDR2 YYEEEE. CDR3 DNA: TGTGCCAGCAGCTCGACAGGGCTCAACCAAGAGACCCAGTACTTC. Translating gives CASSSTGLNQETQYF.

This clonotype was detected a few times. The chain carries TRBV7-9 and TRBJ2-2; tentative D call: TRBD2 (6 bases). The CDR3 is 17 residues long. Germline V gene lookup returns CDR1 SEHNR and CDR2 FQNEAQ (reference sequence). V gave up 5 bases and J gave up 10 bases, with 26 bases separating them. This CDR3 is CASSPKRKVGGSVELFF. In DNA, the CDR3 is TGTGCCAGCAGCCCCAAGCGGAAGGTGGGGGGAAGCGTGGAGCTGTTTTTT. The full variable domain, in which reference TRBV7-9 and TRBJ2-2 provide the parts outside the CDR3, is DTGVSQNPRHKITKRGQNVTFRCDPISEHNRLYWYRQTLGQGPEFLTYFQNEAQLEKSRLLSDRFSAERPKGSFSTLEIQRTEQGDSAMYLCASSPKRKVGGSVELFFGEGSRLTVL.

This clonotype was picked up many times. This chain links TRBV5-1 with TRBJ2-7; D perhaps matches TRBD2 (6 bases). With 0 bases removed from V and 4 bases from J, the gap between germline ends came to 14 bases. Germline V gene data show CDR1 as SGHRS and CDR2 as YFSETQ. The length of the CDR3 is 15 residues. CDR3 region: CASSLAEPGGYEQYF. CDR3 DNA: TGCGCCAGCAGCTTGGCCGAGCCCGGAGGGTACGAGCAGTACTTC.

This clonotype was seen a handful of times. The chain employs TRBV7-9 and TRBJ2-1; a possible D gene is TRBD2 (6 bases). Germline assignment: CDR1 SEHNR and CDR2 FQNEAQ (reference sequence). Trimming took off 2 bases at V and 7 bases at J, with 15 bases between the two ends. There are 15 residues in the CDR3. The CDR3 is CASSLIGGLGNEQFF. CDR3 sequence (DNA): TGTGCCAGCAGCTTAATCGGGGGTCTTGGGAATGAGCAGTTCTTC. The whole variable domain, filled in from reference TRBV7-9 and TRBJ2-1, reads DTGVSQNPRHKITKRGQNVTFRCDPISEHNRLYWYRQTLGQGPEFLTYFQNEAQLEKSRLLSDRFSAERPKGSFSTLEIQRTEQGDSAMYLCASSLIGGLGNEQFFGPGTRLTVL.

A few counts support this clonotype. In DNA form, the CDR3 reads TGTGCCAGCAGCTGGGACAGGGGTAATGAGCAGTTCTTC. Encoded protein: CASSWDRGNEQFF. This chain links TRBV7-8 with TRBJ2-1; 10 bases agree with TRBD1. Germline trimming cut 4 bases from V and 7 bases from J; bases unmatched to any gene: 1. Germline lookup yields CDR1 SGHVS and CDR2 FQNEAQ. The CDR3 runs 13 residues.

V gene TRBV7-9 combines with J gene TRBJ2-2; 11 nucleotides line up with TRBD2. The CDR3 spans 18 residues. J lost 0 bases, V lost 5 bases, and 8 bases had no gene match. Germline V lookup: CDR1 SEHNR, CDR2 FQNEAQ (reference sequence). DNA for the CDR3: TGTGCCAGCAGCCCAATTTTAGCGGGAGGGTCGAACACCGGGGAGCTGTTTTTT. This gives the protein CASSPILAGGSNTGELFF.

This clonotype was counted between two and nine times. This chain uses TRBV5-1 with TRBJ1-1; D is uncertain. The CDR3 consists of 14 residues. Trimming pared 4 bases from V and 1 base from J, leaving 11 bases between. From germline, CDR1 is SGHRS and CDR2 YFSETQ. CDR3 nucleotide sequence: TGCGCCAGCAGCCCTGAAACACGGAACACTGAAGCTTTCTTT. Translated, it gives CASSPETRNTEAFF.

The chain uses TRBV9 and TRBJ1-6; no clear D. The V end lost 0 bases, the J end lost 7 bases, and 5 bases lay between the germline ends. Germline V lookup: CDR1 SGDLS, CDR2 YYNGEE. This CDR3 region has 13 residues. The CDR3 here is CASSVGVNSPLHF. CDR3 coding DNA: TGTGCCAGCAGCGTAGGGGTCAATTCACCCCTCCACTTT.

Only a few counts were recorded for this clonotype. This chain joins TRBV6-2 or TRBV6-3 and TRBJ2-1; TRBD2 matches at 9 bases. V trimming: 5 bases; J trimming: 9 bases; junction bases outside the gene matches: 11. The CDR3 extends over 15 amino acids. CDR1 is MNHEY, CDR2 SVGEGT, per germline. The CDR3 region is CASSPPGTSSGEQFF. The CDR3 bases are TGTGCCAGCAGTCCTCCCGGGACTAGCAGTGGTGAGCAGTTCTTC.

This clonotype was seen only a few times. The chain uses TRBV20-1 and TRBJ2-2, with D tentatively TRBD2 (5 bases). Trimming cost V 0 bases and J 0 bases, with 11 bases left between them. Germline V gene data show CDR1 as DFQATT and CDR2 as SNEGSKA (reference sequence). The CDR3 contains 16 residues. The CDR3 DNA follows: TGCAGTGCTAGAGAGGCAGGACTCGCGAACACCGGGGAGCTGTTTTTT. This encodes CSAREAGLANTGELFF.

DNA for the CDR3: TGTGCCAGCAGCCCCGGGGCGGGAGCCGACGAGCAGTACTTC. Its protein product is CASSPGAGADEQYF. This chain joins TRBV3-1 and TRBJ2-7; TRBD2 aligns across 7 bases. CDR3 length equals 14 residues. Per the germline V gene, CDR1 is LGHDT and CDR2 is YNNKEL (reference sequence). V lost 4 bases to trimming and J lost 5 bases; unmatched junction nucleotides: 8.

This clonotype showed up just once. The CDR3 nucleotides are TGCAGTGCTAGGATATTGGTCGGACTCAGCGGCTCCTACAATGAGCAGTTCTTC. Amino acids: CSARILVGLSGSYNEQFF. The chain is built from TRBV20-1 and TRBJ2-1, with a weak D call TRBD2 (5 bases). The CDR3 is 18 residues long. The germline V and J ends were trimmed by 3 bases and 0 bases, with 21 bases remaining between them. Germline V lookup: CDR1 DFQATT, CDR2 SNEGSKA (reference sequence).

This clonotype came up many times. This chain connects TRBV29-1 to TRBJ2-1, with 8 bases that match TRBD1. Germline V lookup: CDR1 SQVTM, CDR2 ANQGSEA. The CDR3 is 13 amino acids. The V segment lost 4 bases and the J segment 5 bases; nucleotides outside the gene matches: 4. The CDR3 sequence is CSVVGTGHNEQFF. The CDR3 bases are TGCAGCGTTGTTGGGACAGGTCACAATGAGCAGTTCTTC.

The chain joins TRBV12-3 or TRBV12-4 to TRBJ2-7; D uncertain. The CDR3 spans 13 residues. With 5 bases removed from V and 1 base from J, the gap between germline ends came to 9 bases. Here the CDR3 DNA reads TGTGCCAGCAGTCTTCAGGAATCCTACGAGCAGTACTTC. Amino acid sequence: CASSLQESYEQYF.